This T cell receptor (beta chain) was recorded in a study of blood T cells in healthy people across ages. This clonotype was observed a handful of times. No antigen is known for it. A second PCR, run for roughly 6 to 11 cycles, used a sample-barcoded 5' primer plus a J-beta primer mix. TCRdb re-called the 5' RACE reads with MiXCR, one entry per CDR3 protein. The table records about 640,000 distinct CDR3 sequences, 40% to 45% of them present only once. Study findings and constraints: Those diversity estimates obtained from one million T cells were thought to be underestimates.

This CDR3 contains 16 residues. V lost 1 base to trimming and J lost 0 bases, with 10 bases between them. Germline V CDR1 and CDR2: LGHNA, YSLEER. This receptor was taken from a man older than 75 in good health. This chain uses TRBV4-3 with TRBJ2-1, with D uncertain. The sample consisted of blood. The CDR3 DNA is TGCGCCAGCAGCCAAGGGTCTGCGAGCTCCTACAATGAGCAGTTCTTC. Protein sequence: CASSQGSASSYNEQFF.